This T cell receptor beta chain was documented in a study of cytomegalovirus exposure and HLA in healthy donors. Study details: Clustering assigned roughly 81% of the approximately 370 genotyped donors to the Caucasian-associated ancestry cluster. Whole-study findings and limits: Common viral pathogens seemed to be connected with several of the most significant clusters, according to a later analysis. Among CMV-associated TCR beta chains, most appeared HLA-restricted in a later analysis. HLA allele associations emerged for around 15,000 TCR beta sequences in a later analysis, at 0.05 false discovery rate.

CDR3 length: 11 amino acids. CDR1 is DFQATT, CDR2 SNEGSKA, per germline (reference sequence). V lost 2 bases to trimming and J lost 4 bases, with 4 bases between them. Only a few counts were recorded for this clone. Its antigen is undetermined. Use of 60 Vbeta and 13 Jbeta primers characterized the PCR. The method was immunoSEQ multiplex PCR; TCRdb's version includes in-frame clones alone and lacks a portion of them. The table has 100,000 to 150,000 clones, under 20% seen once. This clonotype was sampled from a female donor in good health and CMV-seropositive. Sequencing was done on a sample of PBMCs. This sequence joins TRBV20-1 and TRBJ2-3, with D hard to call. The CDR3 protein is CSARQADTQYF. CDR3 sequence (DNA): TGCAGTGCTAGACAGGCAGATACGCAGTATTTT.